This T cell receptor (beta chain) is drawn from a study of low-dose radiotherapy and immunotherapy resistance in tumors. Whole-study context: Cohort 2 patients were irradiated with 1 Gy every two weeks, reaching 13 Gy over 26 weeks. Every two weeks patients got nivolumab 240 mg flat dose, plus ipilimumab 1 mg/kg every six weeks, intravenously. Administration of intravenous cyclophosphamide at 200 mg/m2 took place every two weeks, one day before radiation and immunotherapy. Priming of first-strand cDNA relied on TRAV- and TRBV-specific primers (covering alpha and beta chains).

Both a constant-region primer and a V-primer adapter served to amplify TCRs across roughly 22 PCR cycles. TCRdb redid the calling of the reads with MiXCR, one entry per CDR3 protein. Altogether under 60,000 distinct CDR3 sequences are present, around a third being singletons, with the ten largest covering less than 9.5%. The V segment lost 0 bases and the J segment 5 bases; nucleotides outside the gene matches: 4. The CDR3 sequence is 16 residues long. CDR1 and CDR2 from the germline V gene are SGHTA and FQGTGA. The sample's time point: after trial treatment. As for treatment: LDRT plus nivolumab, ipilimumab, low-dose cyclophosphamide and aspirin (RACIN trial).

This receptor was identified in a male donor with rectosigmoid adenocarcinoma. The chain links TRBV7-3 to TRBJ2-1; 10 nucleotides align to TRBD2. Sequences were derived from PBMCs, sampled after low-dose radiotherapy plus immunotherapy. CDR3 sequence: CASSLTGTSVNNEQFF. The CDR3 coding sequence is TGTGCCAGCAGCTTAACGGGGACTAGCGTGAACAATGAGCAGTTCTTC.